This T cell receptor beta chain was retrieved from a study of blood T cell repertoires in COVID-19. Sequencing was performed with immunoSEQ multiplex PCR; in TCRdb, only in-frame clones are kept and a portion is missing. This table has 200,000 to 250,000 clones, 85% to 90% appearing once. This clone has only one observation. V lost 0 bases and J lost 10, with 9 bases in between. This CDR3 region has 13 residues. CDR1 LGHDT and CDR2 YNNKEL come from the germline V gene (reference sequence). The chain couples TRBV3-1 (or the pseudogene TRBV3-2) to TRBJ1-4; no clear D gene. The clonotype originates from a man in his sixties with acute or convalescent COVID-19. Sequenced input: peripheral blood. CDR3 DNA sequence: TGTGCCAGCAGCCAAGAAGCGCAGCGAAAACTGTTTTTT. Translation gives CASSQEAQRKLFF.